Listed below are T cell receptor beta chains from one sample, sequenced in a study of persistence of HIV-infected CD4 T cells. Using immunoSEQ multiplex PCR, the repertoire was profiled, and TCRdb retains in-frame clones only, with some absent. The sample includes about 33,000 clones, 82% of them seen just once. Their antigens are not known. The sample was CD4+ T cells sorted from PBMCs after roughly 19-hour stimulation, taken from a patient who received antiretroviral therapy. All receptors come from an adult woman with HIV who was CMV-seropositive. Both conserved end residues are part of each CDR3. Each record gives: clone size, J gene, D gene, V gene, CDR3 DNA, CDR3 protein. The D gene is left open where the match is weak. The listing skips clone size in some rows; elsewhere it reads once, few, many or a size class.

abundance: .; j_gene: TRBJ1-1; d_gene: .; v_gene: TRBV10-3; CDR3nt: TGTGCCATCAGTGATTCCGGGTATAGGGCGGGTATGAACACTGAAGCTTTCTTT; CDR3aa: CAISDSGYRAGMNTEAFF
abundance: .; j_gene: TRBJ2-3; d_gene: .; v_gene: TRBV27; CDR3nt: TGTGCCAGCAGTTTAGCGGGGCCTAGCACAGATACGCAGTATTTT; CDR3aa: CASSLAGPSTDTQYF
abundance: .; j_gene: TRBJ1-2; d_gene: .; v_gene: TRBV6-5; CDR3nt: TGTGCCAGCGCAAATGGACAGCTCTATGGCTACACCTTC; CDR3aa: CASANGQLYGYTF
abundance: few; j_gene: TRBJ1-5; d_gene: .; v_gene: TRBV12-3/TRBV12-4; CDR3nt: TGTGCCAGCAGTTTAGGGGCAGCTCAGCCCCAGCATTTT; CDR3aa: CASSLGAAQPQHF
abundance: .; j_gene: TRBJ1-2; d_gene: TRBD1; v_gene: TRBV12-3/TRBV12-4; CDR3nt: TGTGCCAGCAGTTTCGGACAGGACTATGGCTACACCTTC; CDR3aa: CASSFGQDYGYTF
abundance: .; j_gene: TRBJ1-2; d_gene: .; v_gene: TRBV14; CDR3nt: TGTGCCAGCAGCCAGGGATCCGGGGACTATGGCTACACCTTC; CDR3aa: CASSQGSGDYGYTF
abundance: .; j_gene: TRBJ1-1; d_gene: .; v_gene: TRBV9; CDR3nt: TGTGCCAGCAGCGTAGGCCCTACCGGCAGGAACACTGAAGCTTTCTTT; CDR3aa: CASSVGPTGRNTEAFF
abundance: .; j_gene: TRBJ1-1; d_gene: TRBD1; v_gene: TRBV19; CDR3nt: TGTGCCAGTAGTGAAAGGGCAGGGGGCGTCGCTGAAGCTTTCTTT; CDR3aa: CASSERAGGVAEAFF
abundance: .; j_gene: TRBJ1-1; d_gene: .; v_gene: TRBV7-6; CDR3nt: TGTGCCAGCAGCTCTATAGGGGACACTGAAGCTTTCTTT; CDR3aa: CASSSIGDTEAFF
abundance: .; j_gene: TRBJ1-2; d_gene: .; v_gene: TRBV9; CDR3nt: TGTGCCAGCAGCTCAGCAGGGGCAGATCTCTATGGCTACACCTTC; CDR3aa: CASSSAGADLYGYTF
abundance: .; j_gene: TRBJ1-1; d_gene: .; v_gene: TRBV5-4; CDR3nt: TGTGCCTGGGCGAGAGAATTAAACACTGAAGCTTTCTTT; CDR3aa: CAWARELNTEAFF
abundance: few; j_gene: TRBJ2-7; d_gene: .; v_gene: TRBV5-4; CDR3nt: TGTGCCAGCAGCTTGGGAGGAGTGGGCAGCTACGAGCAGTACTTC; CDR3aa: CASSLGGVGSYEQYF
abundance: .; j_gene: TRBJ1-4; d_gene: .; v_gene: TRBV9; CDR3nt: TGTGCCAGCAGCGTAGGGGGGTTTGGCGAAAAACTGTTTTTT; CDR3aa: CASSVGGFGEKLFF
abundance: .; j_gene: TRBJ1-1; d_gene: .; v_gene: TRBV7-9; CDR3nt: TGTGCCAGCAGCGGAGACAGCCGTGAAGCTTTCTTT; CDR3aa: CASSGDSREAFF
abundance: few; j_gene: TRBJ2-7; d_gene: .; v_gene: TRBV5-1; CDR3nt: TGCGCCAGCAGCTTGGGTGGGGGAGAGGGGGAGCAGTACTTC; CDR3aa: CASSLGGGEGEQYF
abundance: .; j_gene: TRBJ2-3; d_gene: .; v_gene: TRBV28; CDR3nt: TGTGCCAGCAGGCCCTCCGGATTGGGAAGGGGCACAGATACGCAGTATTTT; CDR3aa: CASRPSGLGRGTDTQYF
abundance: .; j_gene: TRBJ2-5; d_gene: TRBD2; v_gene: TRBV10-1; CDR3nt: TGCGCCAGCATGGGGGGGGAGACCCAGTACTTC; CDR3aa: CASMGGETQYF
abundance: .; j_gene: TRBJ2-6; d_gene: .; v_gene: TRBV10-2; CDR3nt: TGCGCCAGCAGTTCTATCAGAGTCTCTGGGGCCAACGTCCTGACTTTC; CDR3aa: CASSSIRVSGANVLTF
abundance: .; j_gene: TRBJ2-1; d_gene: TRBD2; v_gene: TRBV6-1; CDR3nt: TGTGCCAGCAGTGTGGGGACTAGCGGGTGGACCACTTACAATGAGCAGTTCTTC; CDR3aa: CASSVGTSGWTTYNEQFF
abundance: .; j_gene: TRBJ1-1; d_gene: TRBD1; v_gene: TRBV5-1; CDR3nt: TGCGCCAGCAGCTTGTCAGGGGGCAGGGACACTGAAGCTTTCTTT; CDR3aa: CASSLSGGRDTEAFF
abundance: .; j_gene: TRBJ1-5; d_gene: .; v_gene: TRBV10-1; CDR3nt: TGCGCCATTCCTTGGACCGACAATCAGCCCCAGCATTTT; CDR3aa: CAIPWTDNQPQHF
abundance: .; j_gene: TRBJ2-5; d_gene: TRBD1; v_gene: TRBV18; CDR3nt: TGTGCCAGCTCACTTGGACAGGGAGAGACCCAGTACTTC; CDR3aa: CASSLGQGETQYF
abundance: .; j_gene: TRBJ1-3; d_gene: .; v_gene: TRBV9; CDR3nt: TGTGCCAGCAGCCCACAAGGAAACACCATATATTTT; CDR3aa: CASSPQGNTIYF
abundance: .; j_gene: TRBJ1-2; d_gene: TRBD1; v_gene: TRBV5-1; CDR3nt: TGCGCCAGCAGCTTGACAACCGGGACAGGTTCCTATGGCTACACCTTC; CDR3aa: CASSLTTGTGSYGYTF
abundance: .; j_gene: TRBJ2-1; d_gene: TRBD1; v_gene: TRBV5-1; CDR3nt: TGCGCCAGCAGCCACTGGGGACAGGGTTCCTACAATGAGCAGTTCTTC; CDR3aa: CASSHWGQGSYNEQFF
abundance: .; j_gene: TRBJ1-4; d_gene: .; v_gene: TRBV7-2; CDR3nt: TGTGCCAGCAGCTTTTCGGGATATAATGAAAAACTGTTTTTT; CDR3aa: CASSFSGYNEKLFF
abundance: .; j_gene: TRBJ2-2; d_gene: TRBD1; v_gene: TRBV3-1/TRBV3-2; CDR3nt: TGTGCCAGCAGCCAAGGTTGGACAGGGCGTTGGGAGCTGTTTTTT; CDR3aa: CASSQGWTGRWELFF
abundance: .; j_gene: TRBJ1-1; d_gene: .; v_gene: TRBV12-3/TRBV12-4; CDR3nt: TGTGCCAGCAGTTCGTCAACGGACACTGAAGCTTTCTTT; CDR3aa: CASSSSTDTEAFF
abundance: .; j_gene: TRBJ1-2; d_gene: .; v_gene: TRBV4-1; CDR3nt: TGCGCCAGCAGCCAATTACTGGGGAGGGTCGGCTACACCTTC; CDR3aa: CASSQLLGRVGYTF
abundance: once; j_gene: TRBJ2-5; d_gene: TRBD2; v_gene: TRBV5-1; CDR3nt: TGCGCCAGCAGCTTGGCCGGGAGGGGATTACAAGAGACCCAGTACTTC; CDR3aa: CASSLAGRGLQETQYF
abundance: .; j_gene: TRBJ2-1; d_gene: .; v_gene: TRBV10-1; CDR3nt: TGCGCCAGCAGTGAGACCATGCGGGCCGACTACAATGAGCAGTTCTTC; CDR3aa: CASSETMRADYNEQFF
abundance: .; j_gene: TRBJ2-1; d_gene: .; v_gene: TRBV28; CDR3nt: TGTGCCAGCAGTTCCAGCGGGTGGCAGTTCTTC; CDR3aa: CASSSSGWQFF
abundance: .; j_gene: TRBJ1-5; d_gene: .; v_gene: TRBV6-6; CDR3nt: TGTGCCAGCAGTTCGGAGCAACTCAATCAGCCCCAGCATTTT; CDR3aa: CASSSEQLNQPQHF
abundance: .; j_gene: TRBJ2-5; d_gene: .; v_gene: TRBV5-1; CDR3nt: TGCGCCAGCGGGGCTCGAGAGAAGATGGAGACCCAGTACTTC; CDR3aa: CASGAREKMETQYF
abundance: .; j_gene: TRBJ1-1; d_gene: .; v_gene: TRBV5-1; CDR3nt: TGCGCCAGCAGCTTCTCTGGACAGAACACTGAAGCTTTCTTT; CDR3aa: CASSFSGQNTEAFF
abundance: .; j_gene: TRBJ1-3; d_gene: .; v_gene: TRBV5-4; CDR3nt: TGTGCCAGCAGCGGCCTTCCAAGCTCTGGAAACACCATATATTTT; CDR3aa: CASSGLPSSGNTIYF
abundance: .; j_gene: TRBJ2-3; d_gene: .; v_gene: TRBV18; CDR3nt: TGTGCCAGCTCACCGCGGCGTATCCCACTGAGCACAGATACGCAGTATTTT; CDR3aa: CASSPRRIPLSTDTQYF
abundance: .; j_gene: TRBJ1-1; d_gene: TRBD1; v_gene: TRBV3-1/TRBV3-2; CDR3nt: TGTGCCAGCAGCCGTTGGGACAGCTTGAACACTGAAGCTTTCTTT; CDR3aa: CASSRWDSLNTEAFF
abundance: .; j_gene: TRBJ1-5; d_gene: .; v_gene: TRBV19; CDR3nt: TGTGCCAGTAACCACCGACTTGGGGAGCCCCAGCATTTT; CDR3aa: CASNHRLGEPQHF
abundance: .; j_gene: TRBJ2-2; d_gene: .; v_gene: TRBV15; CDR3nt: TGTGCCACCAGACTAGGCGGGACAGCCGGGGAGCTGTTTTTT; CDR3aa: CATRLGGTAGELFF
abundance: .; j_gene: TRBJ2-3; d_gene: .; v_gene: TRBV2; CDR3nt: TGTGCCAGCAGTGCCCAGGGGGGGAGCACAGATACGCAGTATTTT; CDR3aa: CASSAQGGSTDTQYF
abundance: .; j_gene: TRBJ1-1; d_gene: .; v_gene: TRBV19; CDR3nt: TGTGCCAGTAGTATAAGCCGAGGTCTTCTGGGCACTGAAGCTTTCTTT; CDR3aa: CASSISRGLLGTEAFF
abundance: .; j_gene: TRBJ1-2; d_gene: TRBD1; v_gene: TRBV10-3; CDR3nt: TGTGCCATCAGTGAGTCGGGGCGGAGGGGGCTAGTGGATGGCTACACCTTC; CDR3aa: CAISESGRRGLVDGYTF
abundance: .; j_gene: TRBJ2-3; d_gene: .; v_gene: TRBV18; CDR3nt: TGTGCCAGCTCACCACGGATTGGGGGGACAGATACGCAGTATTTT; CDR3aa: CASSPRIGGTDTQYF
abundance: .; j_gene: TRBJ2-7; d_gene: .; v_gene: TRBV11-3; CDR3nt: TGTGCCAGCAGCTTGACAGACACCTACGAGCAGTACTTC; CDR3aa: CASSLTDTYEQYF